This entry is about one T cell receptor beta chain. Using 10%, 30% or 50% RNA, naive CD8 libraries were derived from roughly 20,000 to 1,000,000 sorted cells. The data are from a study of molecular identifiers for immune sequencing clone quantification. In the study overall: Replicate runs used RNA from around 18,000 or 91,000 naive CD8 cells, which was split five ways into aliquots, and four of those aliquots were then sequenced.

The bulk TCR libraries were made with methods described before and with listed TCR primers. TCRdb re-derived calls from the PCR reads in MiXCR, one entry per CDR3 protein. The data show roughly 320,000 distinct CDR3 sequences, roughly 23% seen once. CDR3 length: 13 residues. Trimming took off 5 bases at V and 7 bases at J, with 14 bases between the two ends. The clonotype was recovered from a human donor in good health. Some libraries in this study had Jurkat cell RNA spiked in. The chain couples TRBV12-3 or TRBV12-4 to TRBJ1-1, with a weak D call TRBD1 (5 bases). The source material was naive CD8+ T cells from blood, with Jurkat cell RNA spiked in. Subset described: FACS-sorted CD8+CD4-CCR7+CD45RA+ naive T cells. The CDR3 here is CASSPPGRYEAFF. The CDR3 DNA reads TGTGCCAGCAGTCCGCCGGGACGCTATGAAGCTTTCTTT.